This is a list of T cell receptor beta chains from one sample in a study of T cell repertoires in cytomegalovirus infection. One entry per CDR3 protein, called by TCRdb with MiXCR from the reads. Of over 300,000 distinct CDR3 sequences in the sample, 9.5% were seen once. The specimen sequenced was PBMCs. The receptors shown here come from a human donor in good health (CMV status not recorded). Some clones in this sample may be carry-over from other donors' samples. Both conserved end residues are part of each CDR3. D genes are given only for firm matches. Clone size is given for some rows only: seen once, a few or many times, or a class if the clone is expanded.

J gene	clone size	V gene	D gene	CDR3 protein	CDR3 DNA
TRBJ2-5	few	TRBV20-1	-	CSARPQGQETQYF	TGCAGTGCTAGACCCCAGGGTCAAGAGACCCAGTACTTC
TRBJ1-5	many	TRBV7-2	-	CASSPPDNQPQHF	TGTGCCAGCAGCCCTCCGGACAATCAGCCCCAGCATTTT
TRBJ1-2	-	TRBV29-1	TRBD1	CSVRTGGGYTF	TGCAGCGTCCGGACAGGGGGCGGCTACACCTTC
TRBJ1-1	many	TRBV7-2	-	CASSQRGGNTEAFF	TGTGCCAGCAGCCAGAGGGGCGGGAACACTGAAGCTTTCTTT
TRBJ1-4	few	TRBV12-3/TRBV12-4	-	CASSLGQGGKLFF	TGTGCCAGCAGTTTAGGGCAGGGAGGAAAACTGTTTTTT
TRBJ1-1	-	TRBV10-3	TRBD1	CAIRETGREVEAFF	TGTGCCATCAGAGAGACAGGGCGGGAGGTTGAAGCTTTCTTT
TRBJ2-1	few	TRBV24-1	-	CATSDLRGTYNEQFF	TGTGCCACCAGTGATTTGCGGGGAACCTACAATGAGCAGTTCTTC
TRBJ2-1	few	TRBV7-2	TRBD2	CASSRGTSGRDEQFF	TGTGCCAGCAGCCGTGGGACTAGCGGGAGGGATGAGCAGTTCTTC
TRBJ1-5	many	TRBV12-3/TRBV12-4	-	CASSFRTAGPIVVDSNQPQHF	TGTGCCAGCAGTTTTAGGACAGCGGGGCCCATCGTCGTCGATAGCAATCAGCCCCAGCATTTT
TRBJ1-4	-	TRBV7-6	TRBD1	CASSTRDRGSNEKLFF	TGTGCCAGCAGCACCCGGGACAGAGGAAGTAATGAAAAACTGTTTTTT
TRBJ2-3	many	TRBV20-1	TRBD2	CSARDPTSGRTDTQYF	TGCAGTGCTAGAGATCCGACTAGCGGGCGCACAGATACGCAGTATTTT
TRBJ2-3	many	TRBV4-3	TRBD1	CASSQEVTGGTDTQYF	TGCGCCAGCAGCCAAGAGGTAACAGGGGGCACAGATACGCAGTATTTT
TRBJ2-7	-	TRBV6-1	TRBD2	CASRLAGHYEQYF	TGTGCCAGCAGGCTAGCGGGGCACTACGAGCAGTACTTC
TRBJ1-3	-	TRBV12-3/TRBV12-4	-	CASSPTGRSGNTIYF	TGTGCCAGCAGTCCGACAGGCCGCTCTGGAAACACCATATATTTT
TRBJ1-5	-	TRBV12-3/TRBV12-4	-	CASSQGHRDNQPQHF	TGTGCCAGCAGTCAGGGACACAGGGACAATCAGCCCCAGCATTTT
TRBJ2-1	few	TRBV10-3	TRBD1	CAIRSRGRIPGQFF	TGTGCCATCAGGAGCAGGGGGCGCATTCCAGGGCAGTTCTTC
TRBJ2-7	many	TRBV12-3/TRBV12-4	-	CASSEQREPAPYEQYF	TGTGCCAGCAGTGAACAACGGGAGCCAGCCCCTTACGAGCAGTACTTC
TRBJ2-5	many	TRBV7-2	-	CASSLRGDVMSETQYF	TGTGCCAGCAGCTTACGAGGTGACGTTATGTCGGAAACCCAGTACTTC
TRBJ1-2	many	TRBV7-2	TRBD1	CASSNPGQGTRGYTF	TGTGCCAGCAGCAACCCGGGACAGGGAACACGAGGCTACACCTTC
TRBJ2-7	few	TRBV6-5	-	CASSEGQEQYF	TGTGCCAGCAGTGAGGGACAAGAGCAGTACTTC
TRBJ2-3	many	TRBV5-6	-	CASSLGWGTDTQYF	TGTGCCAGCAGCTTAGGGTGGGGCACAGATACGCAGTATTTT
TRBJ1-2	few	TRBV15	-	CATSRDGDRWVRTNYGYTF	TGTGCCACCAGCAGAGATGGGGACCGGTGGGTCCGAACTAACTATGGCTACACCTTC
TRBJ2-2	many	TRBV7-2	-	CASSPQGYTGELFF	TGTGCCAGCAGTCCGCAGGGATACACCGGGGAGCTGTTTTTT
TRBJ1-4	-	TRBV2	-	CATAEGGATNEKLFF	TGTGCCACCGCCGAGGGGGGGGCAACTAATGAAAAACTGTTTTTT
TRBJ1-1	few	TRBV6-2/TRBV6-3	-	CASSYRPGLSGAFF	TGTGCCAGCAGTTATCGACCCGGGTTAAGTGGAGCTTTCTTT
TRBJ2-2	many	TRBV7-2	-	CASSPKIGTTGELFF	TGTGCCAGCAGCCCCAAAATCGGGACCACCGGGGAGCTGTTTTTT
TRBJ1-1	many	TRBV19	-	CASSIGGQTIAEAFF	TGTGCCAGTAGTATCGGGGGCCAGACGATCGCTGAAGCTTTCTTT
TRBJ1-5	few	TRBV2	-	CASTTQGTSNQPQHF	TGTGCCAGCACTACCCAGGGGACGAGCAATCAGCCCCAGCATTTT
TRBJ1-5	many	TRBV18	-	CASSPTGPNQPQHF	TGTGCCAGCTCACCTACCGGGCCCAATCAGCCCCAGCATTTT
TRBJ1-1	many	TRBV20-1	-	CSASGQTGFRGTEAFF	TGCAGTGCTAGTGGCCAAACGGGGTTTAGGGGCACTGAAGCTTTCTTT
TRBJ2-5	few	TRBV7-2	TRBD1	CASSPAGTGTQTQYF	TGTGCCAGCAGCCCCGCCGGGACAGGGACACAGACCCAGTACTTC
TRBJ2-7	-	TRBV5-5	-	CASSVGGGNEQYF	TGTGCCAGCAGTGTGGGGGGGGGCAACGAGCAGTACTTC
TRBJ2-1	many	TRBV6-2/TRBV6-3	TRBD2	CATSEGTGGPEEQFF	TGTGCCACCTCCGAGGGAACGGGAGGGCCGGAGGAGCAGTTCTTC
TRBJ1-1	few	TRBV30	-	CAWSPLRGRAQEAFF	TGTGCCTGGAGCCCACTTCGAGGCCGGGCTCAAGAAGCTTTCTTT
TRBJ2-1	many	TRBV6-2/TRBV6-3	TRBD1	CASSGGQGDNEQFF	TGTGCCAGCAGCGGGGGACAGGGAGACAATGAGCAGTTCTTC
TRBJ2-1	few	TRBV7-6	TRBD1	CASSLASGGSYNEQFF	TGTGCCAGCAGCTTGGCCTCAGGGGGCTCCTACAATGAGCAGTTCTTC
TRBJ1-1	-	TRBV20-1	-	CSAREPPRTEAFF	TGCAGTGCTAGAGAGCCTCCCAGGACTGAAGCTTTCTTT
TRBJ2-4	many	TRBV11-2	-	CASSPRLGGNIQYF	TGTGCCAGCAGCCCCCGCCTTGGGGGAAACATTCAGTACTTC
TRBJ2-1	few	TRBV10-2	TRBD2	CASSLPTASGHNEQFF	TGCGCCAGCAGCCTTCCGACTGCTAGCGGCCACAATGAGCAGTTCTTC
TRBJ2-2	-	TRBV7-2	-	CASSSPRGDTGELFF	TGTGCCAGCAGCTCCCCCAGGGGGGACACCGGGGAGCTGTTTTTT
TRBJ1-4	few	TRBV20-1	-	CSARLLGRGEKLFF	TGCAGTGCTAGATTGCTTGGGAGAGGTGAAAAACTGTTTTTT
TRBJ1-5	few	TRBV10-3	TRBD1	CAISGDRGLNQPQHF	TGTGCCATCAGTGGGGACAGGGGGCTTAATCAGCCCCAGCATTTT
TRBJ1-5	few	TRBV20-1	TRBD1	CSAKGQGTEQPQHF	TGCAGTGCTAAAGGACAGGGGACGGAACAGCCCCAGCATTTT
TRBJ2-3	many	TRBV7-2	TRBD2	CASSKPSGITQYF	TGTGCCAGCAGCAAACCTAGCGGGATTACGCAGTATTTT
TRBJ2-3	few	TRBV15	-	CATSSPRGYTDTQYF	TGTGCCACCAGCAGCCCCCGGGGGTACACAGATACGCAGTATTTT
TRBJ2-1	-	TRBV29-1	-	CSVEPRSSYNEQFF	TGCAGCGTTGAACCCCGTAGCTCCTACAATGAGCAGTTCTTC
TRBJ1-2	-	TRBV20-1	-	CSARDRSETNYGYTF	TGCAGTGCTAGAGATCGGTCAGAAACTAACTATGGCTACACCTTC
TRBJ1-2	-	TRBV29-1	TRBD1	CSVVSRDRAYGYTF	TGCAGCGTTGTCAGCCGGGACAGGGCCTATGGCTACACCTTC
TRBJ1-6	many	TRBV7-3	-	CASSLQGRLTPLHF	TGTGCCAGCAGCTTACAGGGAAGGCTGACACCCCTCCACTTT